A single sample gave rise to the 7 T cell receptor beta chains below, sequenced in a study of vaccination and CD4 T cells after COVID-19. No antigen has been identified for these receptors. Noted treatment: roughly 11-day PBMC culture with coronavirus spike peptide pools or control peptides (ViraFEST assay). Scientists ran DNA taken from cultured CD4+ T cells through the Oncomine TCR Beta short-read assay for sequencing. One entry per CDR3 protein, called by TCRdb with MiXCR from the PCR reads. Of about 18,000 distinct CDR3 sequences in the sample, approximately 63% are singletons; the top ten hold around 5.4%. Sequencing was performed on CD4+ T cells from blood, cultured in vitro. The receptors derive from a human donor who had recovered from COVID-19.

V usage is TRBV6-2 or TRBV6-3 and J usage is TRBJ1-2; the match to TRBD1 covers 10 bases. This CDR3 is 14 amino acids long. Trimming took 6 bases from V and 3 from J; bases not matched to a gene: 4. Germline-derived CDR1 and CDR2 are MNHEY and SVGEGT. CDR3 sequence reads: CASRGTGAHYGYTF. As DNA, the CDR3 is TGTGCCAGCAGAGGGACAGGGGCGCACTATGGCTACACCTTC.

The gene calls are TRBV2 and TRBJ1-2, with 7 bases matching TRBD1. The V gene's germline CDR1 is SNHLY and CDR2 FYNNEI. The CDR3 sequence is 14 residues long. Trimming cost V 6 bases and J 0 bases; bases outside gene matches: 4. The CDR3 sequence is CASRYRGANYGYTF. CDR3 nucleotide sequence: TGTGCCAGCAGGTACAGGGGCGCTAACTATGGCTACACCTTC. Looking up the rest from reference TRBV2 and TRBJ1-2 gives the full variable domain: EPEVTQTPSHQVTQMGQEVILRCVPISNHLYFYWYRQILGQKVEFLVSFYNNEISEKSEIFDDQFSVERPDGSNFTLKIRSTKLEDSAMYFCASRYRGANYGYTFGSGTRLTVV.

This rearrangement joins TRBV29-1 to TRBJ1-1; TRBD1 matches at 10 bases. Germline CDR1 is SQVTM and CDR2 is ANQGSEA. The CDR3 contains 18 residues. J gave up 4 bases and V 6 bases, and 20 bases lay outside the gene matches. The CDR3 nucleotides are TGCAGCGTCGCCTCCCGGGACAGGGGCCGACCCGGAGCCACTGAAGCTTTCTTT. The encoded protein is CSVASRDRGRPGATEAFF.

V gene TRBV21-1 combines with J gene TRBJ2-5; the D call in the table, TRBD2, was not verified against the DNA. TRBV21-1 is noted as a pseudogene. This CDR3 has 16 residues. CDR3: CASSKDSGSDVETQYF. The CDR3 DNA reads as TGTGCCAGCAGCAAAGATAGCGGGAGTGACGTGGAGACCCAGTACTTC.

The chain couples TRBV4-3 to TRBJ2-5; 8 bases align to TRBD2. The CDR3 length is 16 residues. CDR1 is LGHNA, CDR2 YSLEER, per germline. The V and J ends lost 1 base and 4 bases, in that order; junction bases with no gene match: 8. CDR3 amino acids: CASSQVGAGVGETQYF. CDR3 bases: TGCGCCAGCAGCCAAGTGGGAGCGGGAGTTGGAGAGACCCAGTACTTC.

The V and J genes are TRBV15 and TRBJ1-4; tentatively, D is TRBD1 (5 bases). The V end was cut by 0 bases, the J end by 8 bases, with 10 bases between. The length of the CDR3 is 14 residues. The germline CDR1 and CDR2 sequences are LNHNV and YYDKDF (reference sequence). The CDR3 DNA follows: TGTGCCACCAGCAGAGATCAGGGTCGGGAAAAACTGTTTTTT. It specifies CATSRDQGREKLFF.

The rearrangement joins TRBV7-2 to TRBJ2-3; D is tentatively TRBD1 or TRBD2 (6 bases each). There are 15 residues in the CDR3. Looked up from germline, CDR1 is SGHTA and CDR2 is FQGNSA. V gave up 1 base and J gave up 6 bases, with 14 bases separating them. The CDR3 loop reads CASSLERGERDTQYF. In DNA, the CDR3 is TGTGCCAGCAGCTTAGAGAGGGGGGAGAGGGATACGCAGTATTTT.